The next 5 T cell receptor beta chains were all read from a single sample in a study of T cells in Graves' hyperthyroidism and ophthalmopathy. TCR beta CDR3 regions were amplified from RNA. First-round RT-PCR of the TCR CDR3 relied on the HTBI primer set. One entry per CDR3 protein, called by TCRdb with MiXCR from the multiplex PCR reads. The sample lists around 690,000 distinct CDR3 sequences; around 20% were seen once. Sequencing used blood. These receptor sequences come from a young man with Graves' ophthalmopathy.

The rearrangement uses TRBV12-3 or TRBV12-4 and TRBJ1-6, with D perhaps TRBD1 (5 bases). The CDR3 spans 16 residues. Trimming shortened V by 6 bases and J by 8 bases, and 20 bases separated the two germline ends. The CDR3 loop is CASSSHPWDRHSPLHF. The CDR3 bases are TGTGCCAGCAGCTCTCACCCGTGGGACCGCCATTCACCCCTCCACTTT.

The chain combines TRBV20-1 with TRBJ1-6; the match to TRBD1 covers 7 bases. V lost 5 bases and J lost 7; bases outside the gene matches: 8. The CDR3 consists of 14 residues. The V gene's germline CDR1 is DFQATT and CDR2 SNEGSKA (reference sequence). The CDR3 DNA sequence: TGCAGTGCTGCGCTCCGGGACAGAAATTCACCCCTCCACTTT. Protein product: CSAALRDRNSPLHF.

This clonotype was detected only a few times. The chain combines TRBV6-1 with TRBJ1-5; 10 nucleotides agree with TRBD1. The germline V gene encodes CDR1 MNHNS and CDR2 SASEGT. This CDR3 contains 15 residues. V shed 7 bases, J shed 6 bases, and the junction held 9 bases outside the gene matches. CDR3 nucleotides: TGTGCCAGCACTTGGGGACAGGGGAGGAGTCAGCCCCAGCATTTT. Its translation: CASTWGQGRSQPQHF.

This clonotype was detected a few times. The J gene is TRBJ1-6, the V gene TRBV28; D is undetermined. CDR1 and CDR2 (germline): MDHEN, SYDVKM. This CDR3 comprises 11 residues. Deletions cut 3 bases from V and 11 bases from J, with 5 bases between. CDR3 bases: TGTGCCAGCAGTTTTGGTACACCCCTCCACTTT. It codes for CASSFGTPLHF.

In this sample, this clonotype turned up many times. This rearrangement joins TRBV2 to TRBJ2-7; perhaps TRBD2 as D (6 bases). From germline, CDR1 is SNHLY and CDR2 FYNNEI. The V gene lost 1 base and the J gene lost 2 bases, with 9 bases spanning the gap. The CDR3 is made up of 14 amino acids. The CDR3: CASSEEAGPYEQYF. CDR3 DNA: TGTGCCAGCAGTGAAGAAGCGGGCCCCTACGAGCAGTACTTC.